This TCR beta chain was captured in a study of shared clonotypes between healthy human individuals (dated by TCRdb to the early 2020s). For the wider study: Two women and three men aged 18 to 49 years were included in the cohort. To estimate repertoire size and how much clonotypes are shared between individuals, the study performed deep sequencing of blood TCR repertoires from a few healthy adults. Per donor, leukapheresis produced somewhere between about 0.8 and 9 billion PBMCs. For each donor, CD4 naive and CD4 memory were each given three plates, CD8 naive was given two plates, and CD8 memory was given one plate. To increase sequencing depth and limit assay-specific biases, different laboratories used diverse techniques to prepare libraries and sequence TCR repertoires. What the authors observed across the whole study: Even with the large sequencing depth, rarefaction of the sorted-subset datasets indicated that sequencing was incomplete. Compared with non-shared clonotypes, clonotypes shared by all four sorted-subset donors had higher generation probabilities. Sampling was restricted to blood, and TCR repertoires in tissue are likely to differ from TCR repertoires in blood. Around 5% of naive CD4, 3.5% of naive CD8, about 2.5% of memory CD4, and roughly 0.4% of memory CD8 clonotypes were shared across several donors. Naive subsets generally had larger estimated clonotype richness than memory subsets did. Because the study included a small number of donors, the genetic and exposure-history diversity represented was limited. Pairwise subsampling indicated that sequencing depth was expected to affect the degree of clonotype sharing among donors.

A note on this clone: Its binding antigen is unknown. There are no base qualities to consult, and no much larger clone falls within one base.

Including cysteine and phenylalanine, the CDR3 has 13 amino acids. CDR3 DNA only is kept here, 39 bases in frame from base 1. CDR1 and CDR2 are read off the germline V gene as MNHNS and SASEGT. V and J are truncated by 7 bases and 0 bases respectively, leaving an intervening sequence of 10 bases. The donors were healthy, HIV-negative adults with no recently reported acute infections or vaccinations. Only Caucasian adults living in Nashville, Tennessee, USA were represented among the donors. Magnetic negative selection was used to enrich CD4+ T cells, after which naive cells were positively selected on CD45RA and the negative fraction became the memory subset. Blood was obtained by leukapheresis, after which PBMCs were separated by Ficoll-Histopaque density gradient centrifugation and cryopreserved in liquid nitrogen vapor phase. Analytical flow cytometry was used to check the purity and quantity of every magnetically sorted T cell population. Each sorted fraction had its genomic DNA isolated and then quantified by UV absorbance on a Nanodrop 2000c.

Using the deep immunoSEQ assay, TCR CDR3 regions were amplified from genomic DNA by multiplex PCR. Extracted genomic DNA from each cell subset was spread evenly across all wells of several immunoSEQ 96-well plates, with each plate serving as a replicate. For sorted subsets, approximately 210 ng of genomic DNA, equivalent to 25,000 to 35,000 T cell genomes, went into each replicate PCR. The purified libraries were quantified using a Qubit 3.0 fluorometer, sized with a Bioanalyzer 2100, and then quantified again using the KAPA Library Quantification kit. Every immunoSEQ 96-well plate was sequenced on a dedicated single-read 150-cycle Illumina NextSeq 550 flow cell. The original pipeline was this. The immunoSEQ output contained only junctional sequences without quality scores, so filtering could not match that applied to full-length reads. To assign V/J genes and CDR3, sequences were annotated using PyIR, a Python wrapper for IgBLAST v1.9, with IMGT germline references. Any read was removed if the V/J assignment was weak (E-value above 1e-6), the CDR3 was missing, or the read contained stop codons, out-of-frame junctions, or ambiguous translated residues. V3J clonotypes were defined as sequences sharing an identical inferred V gene, J gene, and CDR3 amino acid sequence. Percentage overlap between repertoires was computed as shared unique clonotypes divided by the size of the smaller repertoire. Richness of each repertoire was evaluated using RTK rarefaction, the Chao1 estimator, and Recon v2.1 estimates of unobserved clonotypes. Generation probabilities for all TCRbeta clonotypes obtained by the gDNA method from a few donors were computed using OLGA. TCRdb provides this immuneACCESS table in a form limited to in-frame rearrangements. Some clones are lacking; in checked studies, under half of them reflect an unresolved V gene, and why the rest are absent is not known. D and trimming were read from the DNA, whereas the V and J calls and clone size are those reported in that table. A total of over a million clones appear in this sample, roughly 96% of them only once. In total, the top ten clones hold about 1% of the sample.

The sequenced sample consisted of naive CD4+ T cells sorted from blood. The cell subset or site label, read with the paper, signifies: CD45RA+ positively selected. The sequence joins TRBV6-1 to TRBJ2-7; the D segment could be TRBD2, given 5 matching bases. This TCR came from a man aged 25 to 40 in good health. The CDR3 sequence is CASNQGSSYEQYF. Read as DNA, the sequence is TGTGCCAGCAACCAAGGGAGCTCCTACGAGCAGTACTTC.